Listed below are T cell receptor beta chains from one sample, sequenced in a study of T cells after yellow fever vaccination. TCRdb used MiXCR to reprocess the 5' RACE reads, holding one entry per CDR3 protein. The top ten clones hold roughly three fifths of a sample with 5,000 or so distinct CDR3 sequences, 5% to 6.5% of them seen once. The sample in question was PBMCs, either bulk or a sorted T-cell subset (CD4+, CD8+, memory, or dextramer-sorted; not recorded which), obtained roughly 14 days after the first yellow fever vaccination. The receptors come from a man younger than 35 who received the YFV17D yellow fever vaccine. The CDR3 runs from the conserved cysteine through the conserved F or W. The D gene is left open where the match is weak. The listing skips clone size in some rows; elsewhere it reads once, few, many or a size class.

>TRBD1|TRBJ1-1|TRBV20-1|many
CSARGDRENTEAFF
TGCAGTGCTAGGGGCGACAGGGAGAACACTGAAGCTTTCTTT
>-|TRBJ1-1|TRBV6-6|many
CASSYLTVTEAFF
TGTGCCAGCAGTTACTTGACAGTCACTGAAGCTTTCTTT
>TRBD1|TRBJ2-7|TRBV5-1|many
CASSVQGNSYEQYF
TGCGCCAGCAGCGTACAGGGGAACTCCTACGAGCAGTACTTC
>-|TRBJ2-3|TRBV27|many
CASSFKGHTDTQYF
TGTGCCAGCAGTTTCAAGGGGCACACAGATACGCAGTATTTT
>-|TRBJ2-5|TRBV9|-
CACSQVVIAVSQETQYF
TGTGCCTGCTCCCAAGTAGTGATAGCGGTGTCACAAGAGACCCAGTACTTC
>TRBD1|TRBJ2-7|TRBV6-2/TRBV6-3|many
CASTYRGNEQYF
TGTGCCAGCACCTACAGGGGAAACGAGCAGTACTTC
>-|TRBJ1-1|TRBV20-1|many
CSASKSPGNTEAFF
TGCAGTGCTAGTAAAAGCCCGGGGAACACTGAAGCTTTCTTT
>-|TRBJ1-5|TRBV12-3/TRBV12-4|many
CASSLLHRGNQPQHF
TGTGCCAGCAGTTTGCTCCATCGGGGCAATCAGCCCCAGCATTTT
>-|TRBJ2-1|TRBV4-2|-
CAMGPGGLCNEQFF
TGTGCCATGGGCCCCGGGGGACTGTGCAATGAGCAGTTCTTC
>-|TRBJ2-1|TRBV28|-
CARGPGRLCNEQFF
TGTGCCAGGGGCCCCGGGCGACTCTGCAATGAGCAGTTCTTC
>TRBD1|TRBJ1-1|TRBV12-3/TRBV12-4|many
CASSDPTGGWEAFF
TGTGCCAGCAGTGATCCCACAGGGGGCTGGGAAGCTTTCTTT
>-|TRBJ2-1|TRBV27|many
CASSLSADNEQFF
TGTGCCAGCAGTTTATCGGCAGACAATGAGCAGTTCTTC
>TRBD1|TRBJ1-2|TRBV10-3|many
CAISESGQGESYGYTF
TGTGCCATCAGTGAGTCGGGACAGGGGGAAAGCTATGGCTACACCTTC
>-|TRBJ1-5|TRBV18|-
CASSPTIILDQPQHF
TGTGCCAGCTCCCCGACTATTATCCTCGATCAGCCCCAGCATTTT
>TRBD2|TRBJ2-5|TRBV5-1|many
CASSRASGGARETQYF
TGCGCCAGCAGTCGAGCTAGCGGGGGGGCCCGGGAGACCCAGTACTTC
>-|TRBJ2-7|TRBV12-3/TRBV12-4|many
CASSQPKLGYYEQYF
TGTGCCAGCAGCCAACCCAAACTGGGCTACTACGAGCAGTACTTC
>-|TRBJ1-6|TRBV7-2|many
CASRRGLNSPLHF
TGTGCCAGCAGGAGGGGGTTGAATTCACCCCTCCACTTT
>-|TRBJ2-3|TRBV4-1|many
CASSQERGSDTQYF
TGCGCCAGCAGCCAAGAAAGGGGGTCAGATACGCAGTATTTT